These T cell receptor beta chains were read from a single sample in a study of blood T cell repertoires in COVID-19. Method: immunoSEQ multiplex PCR; TCRdb's copy keeps in-frame clones and lacks some. The sample has 320,000 or so clones, approximately 88% seen once. Sequenced sample: PBMCs or T cells enriched from blood (not recorded which). The receptors here all came from a man between 60 and 75 years old who had recovered from COVID-19. CDR3s include the opening cysteine and the closing phenylalanine or tryptophan. The D gene is left open where the match is weak.

d_call: TRBD2; j_call: TRBJ2-7; v_call: TRBV6-6; cdr3_nt: TGTGCCAGCAGCTTTAGCGGGACCACCTACGAGCAGTACTTC; cdr3_aa: CASSFSGTTYEQYF
d_call: TRBD1; j_call: TRBJ1-4; v_call: TRBV28; cdr3_nt: TGTGCCAGCAGCCCGCTCTCAGGGGGCGTCGGTGAAAAACTGTTTTTT; cdr3_aa: CASSPLSGGVGEKLFF
d_call: .; j_call: TRBJ1-2; v_call: TRBV19; cdr3_nt: TGTGCCAGTAGTATAGATTCGCAGGGTTCTAACTATGGCTACACCTTC; cdr3_aa: CASSIDSQGSNYGYTF
d_call: .; j_call: TRBJ1-2; v_call: TRBV5-4; cdr3_nt: TGTGCCAGCAGCTTGGCCGCGGACAGACCCTATGGCTACACCTTC; cdr3_aa: CASSLAADRPYGYTF
d_call: TRBD1; j_call: TRBJ1-2; v_call: TRBV24-1; cdr3_nt: TGTGCCACCAGTCAGGGACAGGGGTCAGCTAACTATGGCTACACCTTC; cdr3_aa: CATSQGQGSANYGYTF
d_call: .; j_call: TRBJ2-2; v_call: TRBV6-1; cdr3_nt: TGTGCCAGCAGTGAAGCGAGGCTAGGCGAGCTGTTTTTT; cdr3_aa: CASSEARLGELFF
d_call: .; j_call: TRBJ2-1; v_call: TRBV6-5; cdr3_nt: TGTGCCAGTCATGGCCCCTCCTACAATGAGCAGTTCTTC; cdr3_aa: CASHGPSYNEQFF
d_call: .; j_call: TRBJ1-1; v_call: TRBV5-1; cdr3_nt: TGCGCCAGCAGCTTGGCTCCAGGGGCGAACACTGAAGCTTTCTTT; cdr3_aa: CASSLAPGANTEAFF
d_call: .; j_call: TRBJ2-6; v_call: TRBV6-2/TRBV6-3; cdr3_nt: TGTGCCAGCAGTGGAGTCGGGGCCAACGTCCTGACTTTC; cdr3_aa: CASSGVGANVLTF
d_call: TRBD2; j_call: TRBJ2-2; v_call: TRBV7-2; cdr3_nt: TGTGCCAGCAGCTTACTCGGGAGGGTGGGGGAGCTGTTTTTT; cdr3_aa: CASSLLGRVGELFF
d_call: TRBD1; j_call: TRBJ2-7; v_call: TRBV7-6; cdr3_nt: TGTGCCAGCAGCCCAGGACAGGGGGTCTACTCCTACGAGCAGTACTTC; cdr3_aa: CASSPGQGVYSYEQYF
d_call: .; j_call: TRBJ2-5; v_call: TRBV6-5; cdr3_nt: TGTGCCAGCAGTTACGGCAGGATCGTCCAAGAGACCCAGTACTTC; cdr3_aa: CASSYGRIVQETQYF
d_call: TRBD1; j_call: TRBJ2-3; v_call: TRBV5-6; cdr3_nt: TGTGCCAGCAGCTTGTTGGGACAGGGAACAGATACGCAGTATTTT; cdr3_aa: CASSLLGQGTDTQYF